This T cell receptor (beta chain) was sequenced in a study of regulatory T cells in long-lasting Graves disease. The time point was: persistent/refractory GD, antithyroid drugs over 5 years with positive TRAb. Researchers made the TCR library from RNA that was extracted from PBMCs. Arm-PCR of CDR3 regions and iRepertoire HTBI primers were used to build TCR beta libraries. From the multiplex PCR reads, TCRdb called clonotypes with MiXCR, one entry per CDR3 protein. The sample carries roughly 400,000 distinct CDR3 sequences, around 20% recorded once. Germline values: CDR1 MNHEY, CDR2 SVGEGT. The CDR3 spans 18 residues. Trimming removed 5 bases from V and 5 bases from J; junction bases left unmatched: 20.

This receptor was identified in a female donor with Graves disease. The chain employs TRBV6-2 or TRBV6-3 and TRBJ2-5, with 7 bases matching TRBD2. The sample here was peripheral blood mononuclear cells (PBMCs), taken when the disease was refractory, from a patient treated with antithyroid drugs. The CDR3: CASSLLGLQDPGGETQYF. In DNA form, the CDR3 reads TGTGCCAGCAGTCTCCTGGGACTACAAGACCCCGGGGGGGAGACCCAGTACTTC.